Included here is one T cell receptor beta chain sequence, with context. Its antigen remains unidentified. Per-base quality was not reported, and no clone a single base away is much larger than it. The immunoSEQ Assay was used to sequence TCR beta CDR3 regions from DNA. In the authors' own workflow: T cell density was computed as TCR beta template counts normalized to usable DNA estimated by amplifying housekeeping genes. Richness was estimated with the preseqR package, extrapolating to 400,000 templates for PBMC samples and 120,000 templates for tissue samples. Clonality was calculated as one minus Pielou's evenness. To identify tissue-enriched TCRs, differential abundance testing was run on productive amino-acid clonotypes with a minimum total count of 5 and an alpha of 0.1. The Jaccard Index and the Morisita Overlap Index were used to measure how much the repertoires overlapped between compartments. TCR beta CDR3s were clustered by GLIPH together with public tetramer-defined viral CDR3s, and at least three viral sequences plus V-gene enrichment were required for viral motifs. Imported from immuneACCESS, the table was reduced by TCRdb to in-frame sequences with V and J called. These copies leave out some clones; in studies compared against another copy, an unresolved V gene accounts for under half, and the cause of the remainder is not known. The V and J calls and clone size are taken from that table; D and trimming were inferred from the DNA. The sample includes around 79,000 clones, with roughly 80% observed a single time. Jointly, the top ten make up less than 20% of the sample.

This sample is part of a study of T cells in localized non-small cell lung cancer (TCRdb year 2020). The study in broad terms: T cell repertoires of 236 early-stage NSCLC patients were analyzed, with tumors being compared against uninvolved tumor-adjacent lungs. The cohort comprised some 220 treatment-naïve NSCLC patients with resected, localized lung tumors. NSCLC patients had a mean age of roughly 69 years, and more than 120 were male and 107 female. Broad study findings and their caveats: Uninvolved tumor-adjacent lung showed the highest T cell clonality, higher than tumor, which suggests more focused antigenic responses in the uninvolved tumor-adjacent lung. A median of roughly 56 of the top 100 tumor clones were detected in paired uninvolved adjacent lung, and some 28 of these tumor clones were also found among the top 100 clones of the paired uninvolved adjacent lung. Because the study design was exploratory, TCR variables were selected using unadjusted p-values without false-discovery rate correction. Higher T cell density in blood was associated with longer overall survival, whereas higher clonality in adjacent lung was associated with shorter survival. Because multi-region sequencing of the tumors was not done, intratumor heterogeneity could not be ruled out.

CDR1 and CDR2 (MNHNY, SVGAGI) derive from the germline V gene (reference sequence). The CDR3 contains 15 residues, cysteine and phenylalanine counted. The only DNA kept is the CDR3, 45 bases in frame from the first base. V ends up 6 bases short and J 2 bases short, with an unmatched junction base count of 7. At diagnosis, tumor, uninvolved tumor-adjacent lung and peripheral blood were collected and then preserved as a mix of FFPE and fresh-frozen material. For TCR repertoire profiling, blood samples were analyzed in the form of peripheral blood mononuclear cells. Specimen: PBMCs, collected before any cancer treatment. This receptor was obtained from a man between 35 and 75 years old with stage II squamous cell lung carcinoma. This receptor chain uses TRBV6-6 and TRBJ1-5; TRBD1 matches 7 bases in the middle. The bases are TGTGCCAGCAGCTCACAGGGGTCGGGCAATCAGCCCCAGCATTTT. It specifies CASSSQGSGNQPQHF.